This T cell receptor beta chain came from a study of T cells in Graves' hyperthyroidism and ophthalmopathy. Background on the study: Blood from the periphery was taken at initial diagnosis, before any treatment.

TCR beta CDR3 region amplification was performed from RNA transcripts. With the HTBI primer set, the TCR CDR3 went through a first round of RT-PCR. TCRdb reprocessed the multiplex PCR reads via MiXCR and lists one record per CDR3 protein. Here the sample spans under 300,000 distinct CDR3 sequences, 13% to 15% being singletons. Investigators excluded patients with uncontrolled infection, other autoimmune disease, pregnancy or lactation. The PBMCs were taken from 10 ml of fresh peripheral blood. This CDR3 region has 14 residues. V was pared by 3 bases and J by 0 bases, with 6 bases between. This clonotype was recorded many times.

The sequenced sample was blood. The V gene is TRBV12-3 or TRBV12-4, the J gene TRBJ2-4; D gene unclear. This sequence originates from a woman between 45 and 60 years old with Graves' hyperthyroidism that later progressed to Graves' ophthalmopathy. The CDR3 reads CASSFSVAKNIQYF. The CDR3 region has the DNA TGTGCCAGCAGTTTCTCGGTAGCCAAAAACATTCAGTACTTC.